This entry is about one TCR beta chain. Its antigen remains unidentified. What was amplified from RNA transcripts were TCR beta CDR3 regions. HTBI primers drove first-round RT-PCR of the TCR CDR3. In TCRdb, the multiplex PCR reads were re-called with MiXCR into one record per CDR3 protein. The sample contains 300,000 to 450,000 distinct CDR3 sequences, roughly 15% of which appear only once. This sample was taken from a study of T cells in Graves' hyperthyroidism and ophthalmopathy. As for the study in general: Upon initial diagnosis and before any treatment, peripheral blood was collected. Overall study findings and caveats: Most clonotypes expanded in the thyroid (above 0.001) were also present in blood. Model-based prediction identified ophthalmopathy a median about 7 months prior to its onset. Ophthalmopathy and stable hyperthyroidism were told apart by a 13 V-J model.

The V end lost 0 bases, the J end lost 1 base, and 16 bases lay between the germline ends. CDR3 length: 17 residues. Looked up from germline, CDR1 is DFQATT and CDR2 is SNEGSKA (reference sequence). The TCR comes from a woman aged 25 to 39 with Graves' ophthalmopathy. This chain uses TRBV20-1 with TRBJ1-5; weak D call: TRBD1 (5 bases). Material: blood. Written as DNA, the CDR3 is TGCAGTGCTAGAGAGTCGGCGGGGCAGGAAAGCAATCAGCCCCAGCATTTT. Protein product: CSARESAGQESNQPQHF.